This T cell receptor (beta chain) was identified during a study of cytomegalovirus exposure and HLA in healthy donors (dated by TCRdb to about 2017). Some background on the complete study: An earlier analysis of some 600 of the donors reported approximately 280 Gb of sequence data and 117 million unique TCR beta sequences obtained from 150 million to 200 million T cells. An early release that covered about 600 HLA-typed donors contained approximately 300 gigabases of sequencing data and around 80 million unique TCR sequences. Among the roughly 400 genotyped donors, around 81% belonged to the genetic ancestry cluster associated with self-reported Caucasian donors. The study was designed to test whether signatures of past pathogen exposure could be identified by cataloging public T cell receptors. Using immunosequencing, the study profiled T cell repertoires from 666 subjects and related those repertoires to cytomegalovirus serostatus. Along with the approximately 670-subject first cohort, a separate validation cohort of 120 different subjects was used. High-throughput TCR immunosequencing, statistical association of individual TCRs with disease status, and machine learning were combined to predict cytomegalovirus infection status. A later analysis re-analyzed previously published TCR beta repertoires from approximately 670 donors and added high-resolution HLA genotyping to study TCR occurrence patterns. Rather than drawing on any new phenotypic data, the later analysis identified candidate immune exposures from TCR beta sequences and the way those sequences occurred across donors. An earlier analysis of approximately 640 of the donors applied high-throughput TCR beta sequencing to assess whether each TCR beta V gene segment acted as functional or pseudogenic. Donor age, sex, ethnicity and CMV serostatus were collected together with the repertoire data. A later genetic analysis used genome-wide SNP genotypes for about three fifths of the 666 donors, treating that subset as a discovery cohort. All discovery cohort repertoires had been generated using a single sequencing platform. Both class I and class II loci were covered by HLA typing, at four-digit resolution. The number of donors typed differed by locus, with roughly 629-640 for A, B, C, DRB1 and DQB1, 522 for DQA1, under 610 for DPA1, and 472 for DPB1. Several DR-DQ haplotypes were handled as single units for association and clustering, since linkage in the cohort was strong. On average, 235,054 unique TCR beta nucleotide sequences were sequenced per donor among 300 to 500 genotyped donors of the cohort, with roughly 18% of those sequences being non-productive. Results the study describes overall, beyond this receptor: For the cohort, immune exposure information was limited to CMV serostatus. In a later analysis, TCR association rates were found to vary across HLA loci, with the most associated TCRs seen for DRB1 alleles and the fewest for HLA-C alleles. At a false discovery rate of 0.05, a later analysis linked roughly 17,000 TCR beta sequences to specific HLA alleles. Several of the top co-occurrence clusters appeared to be linked to parvovirus B19, influenza, CMV and Epstein-Barr virus, according to a later analysis. A further reported finding was that TCR beta sequences accurately predicted the HLA-A and HLA-B alleles for most subjects in the first cohort. A few of the identified cytomegalovirus-associated TCR beta chains were confirmed in vitro to be specific for cytomegalovirus antigens. The earlier analysis of 587 of the donors excluded approximately 17 rarely observed V segments, including chromosome 9 orphons, because counts were too low. V-gene and J-gene trimming of TCR beta chains was associated with a missense DCLRE1C variant in a later genetic analysis, and the association was replicated in an independent cohort. Linkage disequilibrium might explain the correlated functional status among segregating V segments, but an unknown experimental factor could not be ruled out. When HLA alleles, especially DR and DQ, strongly co-occurred, attributing TCR associations to individual alleles was difficult. A total of fewer than 200 TCR beta chains were listed by the study as associated with cytomegalovirus. HLA typing was unavailable for some donors at each locus, so association tests used only the typed subset. This cohort had only TCR beta chains sequenced, and the lack of alpha or paired-chain data limited which features could be detected. A later genetic analysis reported fewer N-insertions in productive TCRs among donors in an Asian-associated ancestry cluster than the roughly 700-donor mean. An earlier analysis of 587 of the donors showed that most TCR beta V segments appeared in productive rearrangements either about 90% or about 30% of the time, which broadly matched IMGT annotations. A cluster of highly shared sequence variants was judged likely to be a technical artifact of the sequencing pipeline. Most CMV-associated TCR beta chains appeared to be HLA-restricted in a later analysis, and the HLA associations seemed to be driven largely by CMV exposure. While some public TCRs were present in many individuals, most TCR sequences turned up only very rarely across donors. The classifier was reported to diagnose cytomegalovirus status with high specificity and sensitivity in both the original cohort and the validation cohort. According to the authors, the approach could potentially be generalized to other disease states and immunological phenotypes. In a later analysis, HLA-associated TCR beta chains were found to be more clonally expanded and to have lower generation probabilities than equally common non-associated chains. The presence/absence analyses assumed that sequencing depth was roughly uniform across donors, and that assumption may not be true.

The library was prepared using the immunoSEQ multiplex PCR assay. For the multiplex PCR, a mixture combining 60 forward primers for TCR Vbeta segments and 13 reverse primers for TCR Jbeta segments was used. A multiplex PCR assay on genomic DNA amplified the CDR3 region of rearranged TCR beta genes. On the Illumina HiSeq System, the amplified TCR beta libraries were sequenced as 87-base-pair reads. As for the authors' bioinformatics: In a later analysis, roughly 80 million unique TCR beta chains were counted across the approximately 640 repertoires, and approximately 9.9 million of these chains were shared by at least two donors. A nearest-neighbor algorithm error-corrected the raw reads and collapsed the reads into unique sequences, merging closely related sequences to remove PCR and sequencing errors. CDR3 sequences were aligned to IMGT reference sequences to assign V, D and J gene segments. Each retained sequence needed at least a six-nucleotide match to both a V gene segment and a J gene segment. A rearrangement counted as productive if the CDR3 had no stop codons and remained in frame with V and J, and every other rearrangement counted as non-productive. Following IMGT convention, CDR3 was defined as the stretch from the second conserved V-encoded cysteine up to the conserved J-encoded phenylalanine. In an earlier analysis of more than 550 of the donors, sequences lacking an unambiguous match to a single V gene segment were excluded. In an earlier analysis of 587 of the donors, V segments were called functional above 56.7% productive rearrangements and were called segregating when the between-donor standard deviation exceeded 5%. A statistical classification framework was built to diagnose cytomegalovirus status from the catalog of TCR beta chain sequences. In a later analysis, V and J genes were assigned by comparing TCR nucleotide sequences against IMGT/GENE-DB human TR gene sequences. The TCRdist pipeline was used in a later analysis to assign CDR3 sequences and most-parsimonious VDJ recombination scenarios. A later analysis defined each TCR beta chain by its CDR3 amino acid sequence plus V-gene family, and excluded reads lacking a unique V-gene family. As a way to deal with suspected cross-contamination and a sequencing artifact, a later analysis dropped under 600 nucleotide sequences that were highly shared and had low generation probability. A later analysis calculated a clonal expansion index for each public chain from normalized within-repertoire ranks of inferred template counts. A later analysis computed generation probabilities with a VDJ recombination model fitted to out-of-frame rearrangements, and checked the results against IGoR. A later analysis scored TCR-TCR, TCR-HLA and TCR-CMV co-occurrence with hypergeometric tests, applying a repertoire-size bias correction to TCR pairs. To estimate false discovery rates, a later analysis permuted the HLA or CMV assignments 20 times. A later analysis grouped co-occurring TCRs with DBSCAN, adding TCRdist sequence similarity when clustering within HLA-allele-positive subsets. Repertoires with fewer than 30,000 or more than 120,000 public chains were left out of co-occurrence clustering, as were about 5 repertoires with anomalous nucleotide sharing. TCRdb mirrors the immuneACCESS table, restricted to in-frame sequences. Some clones are absent from its copies; in checked studies, under half trace to an unresolved V gene, and the reason for the others is unknown. Clonal size and the V and J genes are those of that table, whereas D and trimming came from the DNA. The sample records a few hundred thousand clones, roughly 70% of which are singletons. The leading ten clones occupy under 2% of the sample.

This clone has a single count. Its antigen remains unidentified. No much larger clone is present one base from it, and per-base qualities are unavailable. The cohort consisted of 600 or so healthy bone marrow donors. All cohort members were sampled while nominally healthy, although unrecorded immune exposures were likely present. The donor was CMV seronegative and belonged to the group of several hundred seronegative cohort members. A peripheral blood sample was provided by each donor, and peripheral blood mononuclear cells were used for TCR beta sequencing. Genomic DNA extraction from the blood cell samples was performed with the Qiagen DNeasy Blood Extraction Kit. Sequences were obtained from PBMCs. This receptor was identified in a woman aged 25 to 39 in good health and CMV-seronegative.

CDR3 loop: CASSLTSGNEQFF. The DNA sequence is TGTGCCAGCAGTTTGACTAGCGGCAATGAGCAGTTCTTC. The rearranged chain carries TRBV27 and TRBJ2-1; 9 bases in between match TRBD2. CDR1 MNHEY and CDR2 SMNVEV are derived from the germline V gene (reference sequence). The CDR3 goes from the cysteine to the phenylalanine over 13 residues. Only CDR3 DNA is held: 39 bases, read in frame from base 1. For this chain, trimming is 3 bases at the V end and 6 bases at the J end, and the number of junction bases without a gene match is 0.